This T cell receptor beta chain was obtained from a study of immune heterogeneity within non-small cell lung tumors listed by TCRdb under 2018. For the wider study: Histology comprised several squamous cell carcinomas, nine to ten non-squamous carcinomas and 1 tumor not otherwise specified. The study combined whole-exome sequencing, RNA-seq and TCR beta repertoire sequencing of multiple spatially distinct regions from each NSCLC tumor to examine intratumoral immune heterogeneity. TCR repertoires were analyzed from around 57 tumor loci of some 16 patients, whereas transcriptome data were available for only about 43 loci from about a dozen patients. Binding of neoantigens to the HLA alleles of each patient was predicted with netMHCpan-3.0 for mutant peptides of 8 to 11 amino acids. Paper-wide results and their limitations: High-frequency TCR beta clonotypes were largely distinct between individual patients. Identical dominant CDR3B clonotypes recurred across loci within a patient, yet different tumor locations also harbored unique high-frequency clones. Local T-cell repertoire clonality showed a statistically significant but moderate positive correlation with local tumor mutational burden (R 0.3 to 0.35).

Genomic DNA was extracted from bulk tumor tissue and used as the TCR template, and about 0.65 ug gDNA was amplified per sample. During surgery, several biopsies were collected from each primary tumor and placed as far from one another as possible within the tumor mass. The study cohort was described as untreated and was composed of newly diagnosed NSCLC cases undergoing curative surgery. The donors were about 14 patients with newly diagnosed non-small cell lung cancer who were having surgery with curative intent. Resected tumor masses were reviewed by two independent pathologists. Only DNA and RNA samples of high quality went on to sequencing. This clonotype was counted at least ten times. The specificity of this receptor is unknown. No clone much larger than this one lies a single base away; base qualities are absent. V is clipped by 0 bases and J by 9 bases, and the sequence between their germline boundaries is 15 bases long. Counted from cysteine to phenylalanine, this CDR3 has 14 amino acids. The read is trimmed to its CDR3 DNA, 42 bases read in frame from base 1. Looking up the germline V gene (reference sequence) yields CDR1 DFQATT and CDR2 SNEGSKA.

The TCR beta CDR3 region was amplified with a multiplex PCR system, in which a first round of roughly 10 cycles was run using 32 V-gene forward and 13 J-gene reverse primers. First-round PCR used a QIAGEN Multiplex PCR Kit, and primer sequences were filed in Chinese patent CN105087789A. Illumina universal primers were added in a second PCR round performed with the Phusion High-Fidelity PCR Kit. Paired-end sequencing of TCR libraries was carried out on the Illumina HiSeq X Ten platform at a read length of 151 bp. Concerning the study's data processing: Reads lacking multiplex PCR primers were removed with Cutadapt, read pairs were merged with PEAR, and CDR3 regions were called with MiXCR default settings. Shannon entropy measured repertoire diversity, and clonality was calculated as one minus the Shannon entropy divided by the ln of the count of productive unique sequences. A clonotype counted as a dominant or high-frequency T-cell clone when its frequency was 0.5% or higher. TCRdb ran its own pipeline on the public reads, namely fastp trimming at Q25 and MiXCR clone calling, and kept in-frame beta chains. Every entry covers one CDR3 protein and lists the most common genes and DNA from its rows. TCRdb, rather than the study authors, made the V and J calls. Counted in this sample were tens of thousands of distinct CDR3 sequences; more than 25% of them appeared once. Together, the top ten hold approximately 3.9% of the sample.

The chain joins TRBV20-1 to TRBJ1-3, with the D gene not confidently named. What was sequenced was lung tumor tissue. This TCR came from a man between 35 and 55 years old with non-small cell lung cancer. In nucleotides, the sequence is TGCAGTGCTAGAGATGGGGAGGGCAGACCCACCATATATTTT. This is translated as CSARDGEGRPTIYF.